The 29 T cell receptor beta chains listed next were all sequenced from one sample in a study of blood T cell repertoires in COVID-19. Method: immunoSEQ multiplex PCR; TCRdb's copy keeps in-frame clones and lacks some. The data show 150,000 to 200,000 clones, with about 81% seen just once and approximately 11% held by the top ten. The source material was peripheral blood. The receptors were sampled from a man aged 55 to 70 with active or convalescent COVID-19.

This clone appeared a single time. The chain is built from TRBV5-4 and TRBJ2-7, with 11 bases lining up with TRBD1. Per germline, CDR1 SGHNT and CDR2 YYREEE (reference sequence). V lost 3 bases and J lost 2; bases outside the gene matches: 4. The CDR3 loop spans 15 amino acids. The CDR3 sequence: CASSYPGQGAYEQYF. In nucleotides, the CDR3 is TGTGCCAGCAGCTATCCGGGACAGGGGGCCTACGAGCAGTACTTC.

The V and J genes are TRBV7-9 and TRBJ1-6, with 8 bases matching TRBD1. The CDR3 has 15 amino acids. The V and J ends lost 5 bases and 5 bases, in that order; junction bases with no gene match: 5. Germline V CDR1 and CDR2: SEHNR, FQNEAQ (reference sequence). The CDR3: CASSHGQGDNSPLHF. The CDR3 coding sequence is TGTGCCAGCAGCCATGGACAGGGAGATAATTCACCCCTCCACTTT.

The rearrangement joins TRBV5-1 to TRBJ2-1, with 10 positions matching TRBD1. V gave up 8 bases and J gave up 6 bases; unmatched junction bases: 5. The CDR3 runs 13 residues. Germline lookup yields CDR1 SGHRS and CDR2 YFSETQ. The CDR3 loop reads CARGTGDCNEQFF. The CDR3 coding sequence is TGCGCCAGAGGGACAGGGGACTGCAATGAGCAGTTCTTC.

The chain carries TRBV28 and TRBJ1-2; D is perhaps TRBD1 (6 bases). The CDR3 has 13 amino acids. V was shortened by 3 bases and J by 8 bases, with 13 bases between the two germline ends. Germline CDR1 and CDR2: MDHEN and SYDVKM. CDR3 amino acids: CASSFGGGPGYTF. The CDR3 DNA follows: TGTGCCAGCAGTTTCGGGGGGGGCCCCGGCTACACCTTC.

The chain is built from TRBV29-1 and TRBJ2-3, with 10 bases that match TRBD1. From germline, CDR1 is SQVTM and CDR2 ANQGSEA. V shed 8 bases and J 0 bases; nucleotides not matched to a gene: 5. This CDR3 comprises 14 residues. CDR3 sequence: CSLRQGASTDTQYF. The CDR3 region has the DNA TGCAGCCTACGACAGGGGGCGAGCACAGATACGCAGTATTTT.

The J gene is TRBJ2-1, the V gene TRBV27, with 9 positions matching TRBD2. V dropped 3 bases and J dropped 9; count of bases not matched to a gene: 6. This CDR3 comprises 14 residues. Per the germline V gene, CDR1 is MNHEY and CDR2 is SMNVEV (reference sequence). The DNA for the CDR3 is TGTGCCAGCAGTTTCCCGGGACTAGCACGTGAGCAGTTCTTC. This codes for CASSFPGLAREQFF.

The J gene is TRBJ2-7, the V gene TRBV6-6, with D maybe TRBD1 (6 bases). V was shortened by 2 bases and J by 4 bases, with 9 bases between the two germline ends. Germline CDR1 is MNHNY and CDR2 is SVGAGI (reference sequence). This CDR3 is built from 13 residues. This CDR3 is CASSYKQGYEQYF. For the CDR3, the DNA is TGTGCCAGCAGTTACAAACAGGGTTACGAGCAGTACTTC.

This clone was seen a handful of times. The chain carries TRBV7-9 and TRBJ2-2, with TRBD2 matching over 9 bases. Per germline, CDR1 SEHNR and CDR2 FQNEAQ (reference sequence). The CDR3 has 17 amino acids. Trimming removed 5 bases from V and 5 bases from J; junction bases left unmatched: 12. In nucleotides, the CDR3 is TGTGCCAGCAGCCTAACGGAGGGACTAGCAGGGACCGGGGAGCTGTTTTTT. It yields the protein CASSLTEGLAGTGELFF.

The chain has TRBV15 and TRBJ1-6; perhaps TRBD1 as D (6 bases). Trimming pared 11 bases from V and 8 bases from J, leaving 19 bases between. CDR1 and CDR2 (germline): LNHNV, YYDKDF (reference sequence). This CDR3 spans 14 amino acids. CDR3 sequence: CAVKTGQLDSPLHF. The CDR3 nucleotides read TGTGCCGTCAAAACTGGACAGTTAGATTCACCCCTCCACTTT.

This chain joins TRBV5-1 and TRBJ2-4, with 8 positions matching TRBD1. Germline CDR1 and CDR2: SGHRS and YFSETQ. The CDR3 totals 19 residues. The junction had 21 bases not matched to a gene; V was cut back by 6 bases and J by 4 bases. The CDR3 reads CASTPFSAGGALTKNIQYF. The CDR3 region has the DNA TGCGCCAGCACCCCTTTTTCCGCAGGGGGCGCTCTGACTAAAAACATTCAGTACTTC.

The CDR3 loop is CASSPGGSSYNEQFF. The CDR3 region has the DNA TGTGCCAGCAGCCCTGGGGGGAGCTCCTACAATGAGCAGTTCTTC. This rearrangement joins TRBV7-2 to TRBJ2-1, with D possibly TRBD2 on 6 matching bases. CDR1 SGHTA and CDR2 FQGNSA come from the germline V gene. The CDR3 consists of 15 residues. Trimming shortened V by 5 bases and J by 0 bases, and 11 bases separated the two germline ends. Full variable domain (missing parts from reference TRBV7-2 and TRBJ2-1): GAGVSQSPSNKVTEKGKDVELRCDPISGHTALYWYRQSLGQGLEFLIYFQGNSAPDKSGLPSDRFSAERTGGSVSTLTIQRTQQEDSAVYLCASSPGGSSYNEQFFGPGTRLTVL.

For this clone: This specimen includes other DNA sequences encoding the same CDR3. The CDR3 coding sequence is TGTGCCAGCAGCCAGGGGGCTCGAGAAAAACTGTTTTTT. Translation: CASSQGAREKLFF. The chain links TRBV14 to TRBJ1-4; TRBD1 might be the D (6 bases). Trimming left V 3 bases short and J 8 bases short, with 10 bases between. The CDR3 extends over 13 amino acids. Germline CDR1 and CDR2: SGHDN and FVKESK.

This clone was seen only once. This chain connects TRBV12-3 or TRBV12-4 to TRBJ2-5, with 7 bases that match TRBD1. This CDR3 has 12 amino acids. Losses at the gene ends were 2 bases for V and 9 bases for J; bases not matched to a gene: 3. CDR3 sequence reads: CASSLRQGAQYF. CDR3 in DNA: TGTGCCAGCAGTTTAAGGCAGGGGGCCCAGTACTTC.

V and J are TRBV11-2 and TRBJ1-2; TRBD1 might be the D (5 bases). The V gene lost 5 bases and the J gene lost 6 bases, with 22 bases spanning the gap. This CDR3 is built from 16 residues. Per germline, CDR1 SGHAT and CDR2 FQNNGV. The CDR3 DNA follows: TGTGCCAGCAGCCCTCTCCCCGACACTCCAGGGCATGGCTACACCTTC. It is translated as CASSPLPDTPGHGYTF.

J is TRBJ1-5 and V is TRBV7-9; D unclear. Trimming removed 4 bases from V and 0 bases from J, with 7 bases in between. This CDR3 is built from 14 residues. The germline gives CDR1 SEHNR, CDR2 FQNEAQ (reference sequence). CDR3 region: CASSSGYSNQPQHF. As DNA, the CDR3 is TGTGCCAGCAGCTCAGGTTATAGCAATCAGCCCCAGCATTTT.

The V and J genes are TRBV5-1 and TRBJ1-2; weak D call: TRBD1 (5 bases). The germline gives CDR1 SGHRS, CDR2 YFSETQ. Trimming took 4 bases from V and 5 from J, leaving 9 bases between them. The CDR3 runs to 12 residues. The CDR3 region is CASSPGLYGYTF. CDR3 sequence (DNA): TGCGCCAGCAGCCCGGGACTTTATGGCTACACCTTC.

The V call is TRBV12-5, the J call TRBJ1-2; 7 bases are shared with TRBD1. With 3 bases clipped from V and 14 bases from J, the junction kept 9 bases outside the gene matches. In germline, CDR1 is LGHNT, CDR2 FRNRAP. The CDR3 covers 12 residues. DNA for the CDR3: TGTGCTAGTGGTTTCCAGGCTCAGGGGGTGACCTTC. It is translated as CASGFQAQGVTF. Using reference TRBV12-5 and TRBJ1-2 for the parts outside the CDR3, the full variable domain is DARVTQTPRHKVTEMGQEVTMRCQPILGHNTVFWYRQTMMQGLELLAYFRNRAPLDDSGMPKDRFSAEMPDATLATLKIQPSEPRDSAVYFCASGFQAQGVTFGSGTRLTVV.

The J gene is TRBJ1-5, the V gene TRBV2; the D gene is possibly TRBD1 (5 bases). The CDR3 covers 13 residues. Germline CDR1 and CDR2: SNHLY and FYNNEI. Trimming cost V 6 bases and J 2 bases, with 8 bases left between them. CDR3 DNA: TGTGCCAGCAGGGGGGAGGGCAATCAGCCCCAGCATTTT. Protein product: CASRGEGNQPQHF.

This chain connects TRBV3-1 (or the pseudogene TRBV3-2) to TRBJ1-6, with 7 bases that match TRBD1. This CDR3 has 17 amino acids. V dropped 5 bases and J dropped 1; count of bases not matched to a gene: 8. Germline V gene lookup returns CDR1 LGHDT and CDR2 YNNKEL (reference sequence). CDR3 bases: TGTGCCAGCAGCGCAGTGAGGGGGCAATCCTATAATTCACCCCTCCACTTT. This sequence encodes CASSAVRGQSYNSPLHF.

The gene calls are TRBV6-5 and TRBJ2-7; TRBD2 matches 12 bases. V shed 6 bases, J shed 7 bases, and the junction held 7 bases outside the gene matches. This CDR3 has 14 residues. Germline CDR1 MNHEY, CDR2 SVGAGI. This chain's CDR3 is CASRGTSGSVEQYF. CDR3 bases: TGTGCCAGCAGAGGGACTAGCGGGTCCGTAGAGCAGTACTTC.

The chain joins TRBV14 to TRBJ2-5; 7 bases agree with TRBD1. CDR1 is SGHDN, CDR2 FVKESK, per germline. The junction had 8 bases not matched to a gene; V was cut back by 3 bases and J by 4 bases. CDR3 size: 15 residues. CDR3 loop: CASSQNDRVLETQYF. The DNA of the CDR3 is TGTGCCAGCAGCCAGAACGACAGGGTTTTAGAGACCCAGTACTTC.

In its sample, this clone was seen once. V gene TRBV7-9 combines with J gene TRBJ2-7; a weak D match, TRBD1 (5 bases). From germline, CDR1 is SEHNR and CDR2 FQNEAQ (reference sequence). V dropped 7 bases and J dropped 2 bases, with 12 bases sitting between them. The CDR3 is made up of 13 amino acids. The CDR3 loop reads CASNPTGAYEQYF. CDR3 DNA: TGTGCCAGCAACCCAACAGGAGCCTACGAGCAGTACTTC.

The chain employs TRBV7-6 and TRBJ2-1; TRBD2 matches at 10 bases. In germline, CDR1 is SGHVS, CDR2 FNYEAQ. V shed 1 base, J shed 6 bases, and the junction held 6 bases outside the gene matches. This CDR3 is 16 amino acids long. CDR3 loop: CASSLGGAGGPNEQFF. CDR3 coding DNA: TGTGCCAGCAGCTTAGGTGGAGCGGGGGGGCCCAATGAGCAGTTCTTC. Variable domain in full (rest from reference TRBV7-6 and TRBJ2-1): GAGVSQSPRYKVTKRGQDVALRCDPISGHVSLYWYRQALGQGPEFLTYFNYEAQQDKSGLPNDRFSAERPEGSISTLTIQRTEQRDSAMYRCASSLGGAGGPNEQFFGPGTRLTVL.

V gene TRBV5-1 combines with J gene TRBJ1-2, with unresolved D. Germline CDR1 and CDR2: SGHRS and YFSETQ. Trimming cost V 1 base and J 4 bases, with 20 bases left between them. There are 17 residues in the CDR3. The CDR3 spells CASSLRVSHGAGYGYTF. Here the CDR3 DNA reads TGCGCCAGCAGCTTGAGGGTATCCCACGGTGCGGGCTATGGCTACACCTTC.

The J gene is TRBJ2-5, the V gene TRBV5-6, with D possibly matching TRBD1 (6 bases). The CDR3 has 13 residues. Germline loops: CDR1 SGHDT, CDR2 YYEEEE. V lost 4 bases and J 2 bases, leaving 9 bases between the germline ends. The CDR3 sequence is CASSADRQETQYF. The CDR3 nucleotides are TGTGCCAGCAGCGCTGACAGGCAAGAGACCCAGTACTTC.

The chain uses TRBV6-1 and TRBJ2-7; a weak D match, TRBD1 (6 bases). This CDR3 is built from 15 residues. Germline CDR1 MNHNS, CDR2 SASEGT. The V end lost 8 bases, the J end lost 6 bases, and 23 bases lay between the germline ends. CDR3 nucleotide sequence: TGTGCCAGCTCAGTAAGGGAACAGGGTTTCGGCGAGCAGTACTTC. It codes for CASSVREQGFGEQYF.

The rearrangement uses TRBV3-1 (or the pseudogene TRBV3-2) and TRBJ2-7; 8 bases fit TRBD1. CDR3 length equals 14 residues. Looked up from germline, CDR1 is LGHDT and CDR2 is YNNKEL (reference sequence). V was pared by 4 bases and J by 5 bases, with 7 bases of the junction left unmatched. CDR3 coding DNA: TGTGCCAGCAGCCCCCGACAGGGGAAAAACGAGCAGTACTTC. Translation gives CASSPRQGKNEQYF.

This rearrangement joins TRBV2 to TRBJ2-3, with 7 bases lining up with TRBD2. The CDR3 spans 14 residues. Germline values: CDR1 SNHLY, CDR2 FYNNEI. Germline trimming cut 4 bases from V and 3 bases from J; bases unmatched to any gene: 4. The CDR3 DNA reads as TGTGCCAGCAGTGCGGCTAGCGGTACAGATACGCAGTATTTT. Its protein is CASSAASGTDTQYF.

The chain joins TRBV2 to TRBJ1-4; a possible D gene is TRBD1 (5 bases). The CDR3 runs 16 residues. Germline lookup yields CDR1 SNHLY and CDR2 FYNNEI. V was clipped by 6 bases and J by 5 bases, with 19 bases between them. In nucleotides, the CDR3 is TGTGCCAGCAGCACACAAGTCGGGGGACGGAATGAAAAACTGTTTTTT. Its protein product is CASSTQVGGRNEKLFF.